This T cell receptor (beta chain) was found in a study of shared clonotypes between healthy human individuals. Study background: Samples came from two female and a few male donors aged 18 to 49.

Clones were sequenced by immunoSEQ multiplex PCR, and TCRdb holds only the in-frame ones, with some missing. Here the sample spans hundreds of thousands of clones, approximately 96% being singletons. The count of this clone is one. Its cognate antigen is unknown. Per germline, CDR1 SQVTM and CDR2 ANQGSEA. This CDR3 comprises 14 residues. V was trimmed by 4 bases and J by 4 bases, leaving 14 bases between them. Terminally differentiated effector memory CD45RA+ cells were left out of the naive CD8 fraction, which was CD45RO-negative and positively selected for CCR7. Participating donors were healthy, HIV-negative adults free of recent acute infections or vaccinations. General study findings and limits: The study generally estimated greater richness for naive than memory subsets. Around 5.3% of naive CD4 clonotypes were shared across four donors.

The material sequenced was naive CD8+ T cells sorted from blood. V is TRBV29-1 and J is TRBJ2-4, with a tentative D call TRBD1 (5 bases). This TCR came from a young man in good health. This CDR3 is CSVGRQGPKNIQYF. In DNA form, the CDR3 reads TGCAGCGTTGGTCGGCAGGGCCCAAAAAACATTCAGTACTTC.